This is a list of T cell receptor beta chains from one sample in a study of blood T cell repertoires in COVID-19. Assay: immunoSEQ multiplex PCR; the TCRdb copy retains only in-frame clones and omits some. This sample has nearly 300,000 clones; 84% occur once, and the top ten carry about 1.6%. Sequenced input: peripheral blood. These receptors originate from a human donor with COVID-19, enrolled during active disease. The donor label of this sample is uncertain. Each CDR3 is given with its conserved first and last residue. A D gene is named only where the DNA matches it firmly. Expanded clones are given a class, and other clones once, few, many or no size at all.

d_call: -; clone_size: -; v_call: TRBV28; j_call: TRBJ2-7; cdr3_nt: TGTGCCAGCGCTAAAACCGGGGACTCCGCCTACGAGCAGTACTTC; cdr3_aa: CASAKTGDSAYEQYF
d_call: TRBD2; clone_size: -; v_call: TRBV4-1; j_call: TRBJ2-3; cdr3_nt: TGCGCCAGCAGCCAAGGACTAGCGGGAGCAGATACGCAGTATTTT; cdr3_aa: CASSQGLAGADTQYF
d_call: -; clone_size: -; v_call: TRBV19; j_call: TRBJ1-1; cdr3_nt: TGTGCCAGTACCCACGGTTTAACTGAAGCTTTCTTT; cdr3_aa: CASTHGLTEAFF
d_call: -; clone_size: -; v_call: TRBV29-1; j_call: TRBJ2-7; cdr3_nt: TGCAGCGTCCCGGGACTTTCAGGAGGCGAGCAGTACTTC; cdr3_aa: CSVPGLSGGEQYF
d_call: TRBD1; clone_size: -; v_call: TRBV7-6; j_call: TRBJ2-5; cdr3_nt: TGTGCCAGCAGCTCCCTATCCACAGGGGAGGAGACCCAGTACTTC; cdr3_aa: CASSSLSTGEETQYF
d_call: TRBD1; clone_size: -; v_call: TRBV29-1; j_call: TRBJ1-4; cdr3_nt: TGCAGCGTAGATCTACAGGGGCCTAATGAAAAACTGTTTTTT; cdr3_aa: CSVDLQGPNEKLFF
d_call: TRBD1; clone_size: few; v_call: TRBV7-7; j_call: TRBJ1-4; cdr3_nt: TGTGCTAGCAGCTTAGGGACAGCGGAAAAACTGTTTTTT; cdr3_aa: CASSLGTAEKLFF
d_call: TRBD2; clone_size: -; v_call: TRBV20-1; j_call: TRBJ2-3; cdr3_nt: TGCAGTGCTAGTCCCCTAGCGGGGCTATCAGATACGCAGTATTTT; cdr3_aa: CSASPLAGLSDTQYF
d_call: TRBD1; clone_size: -; v_call: TRBV19; j_call: TRBJ1-1; cdr3_nt: TGTGCCAGTACAGGCCAGGGGGCCTTTCGGGGCACTGAAGCTTTCTTT; cdr3_aa: CASTGQGAFRGTEAFF
d_call: TRBD1; clone_size: -; v_call: TRBV9; j_call: TRBJ1-1; cdr3_nt: TGTGCCAGCAGCGTGAGTGGACAGGGACCCGCCGGCACTGAAGCTTTCTTT; cdr3_aa: CASSVSGQGPAGTEAFF
d_call: TRBD1; clone_size: -; v_call: TRBV20-1; j_call: TRBJ1-2; cdr3_nt: TGCAGTGCTAGTCATAGCGACAGGGGGCAAGGCTACACCTTC; cdr3_aa: CSASHSDRGQGYTF
d_call: -; clone_size: -; v_call: TRBV3-1/TRBV3-2; j_call: TRBJ2-1; cdr3_nt: TGTGCCAGCAGCCTTCGGGAGCATGGCAGGTTATATGAGCAGTTCTTC; cdr3_aa: CASSLREHGRLYEQFF
d_call: TRBD1; clone_size: -; v_call: TRBV27; j_call: TRBJ2-7; cdr3_nt: TGTGCCAGCAGGGCGACAGGGGCAGGCGAGCAGTACTTC; cdr3_aa: CASRATGAGEQYF
d_call: -; clone_size: -; v_call: TRBV5-6; j_call: TRBJ1-3; cdr3_nt: TGTGCCAGCAGCCCGGGGAGAGGGTTTGGAAACACCATATATTTT; cdr3_aa: CASSPGRGFGNTIYF
d_call: -; clone_size: -; v_call: TRBV7-8; j_call: TRBJ1-1; cdr3_nt: TGTGCCAGCAGCCAGCGGACCCAGTCGAATGAAGCTTTCTTT; cdr3_aa: CASSQRTQSNEAFF
d_call: -; clone_size: -; v_call: TRBV3-1/TRBV3-2; j_call: TRBJ2-5; cdr3_nt: TGTGCCAGCAGCCAAGGAGCGGCGGGGAACCAAGAGACCCAGTACTTC; cdr3_aa: CASSQGAAGNQETQYF
d_call: TRBD2; clone_size: -; v_call: TRBV10-3; j_call: TRBJ2-3; cdr3_nt: TGTGCCATCAGGAAAGGCGCGGGACTAGCGGAAAGCACAGATACGCAGTATTTT; cdr3_aa: CAIRKGAGLAESTDTQYF
d_call: -; clone_size: -; v_call: TRBV27; j_call: TRBJ1-5; cdr3_nt: TGTGCCAGCAGACCAGGGATCCCCAATCAGCCCCAGCATTTT; cdr3_aa: CASRPGIPNQPQHF
d_call: TRBD2; clone_size: -; v_call: TRBV2; j_call: TRBJ2-3; cdr3_nt: TGTGCCAGCAGCGGGACTAGGACCCAGGAGACGCAGTATTTT; cdr3_aa: CASSGTRTQETQYF
d_call: TRBD2; clone_size: -; v_call: TRBV9; j_call: TRBJ2-1; cdr3_nt: TGTGCCAGCAGCGTAGCTGTAGGGACTAGCGGGAGTAAAAAGCAGTTCTTC; cdr3_aa: CASSVAVGTSGSKKQFF
d_call: TRBD1; clone_size: -; v_call: TRBV10-3; j_call: TRBJ1-1; cdr3_nt: TGTGCCATCAGTCTCAACCGGGACAGGGGCGCTTTCTTT; cdr3_aa: CAISLNRDRGAFF
d_call: TRBD2; clone_size: -; v_call: TRBV19; j_call: TRBJ2-5; cdr3_nt: TGTGCCAGTAGTAAAGGACTAGCGGGAGATGGGGTTAGAGAGACCCAGTACTTC; cdr3_aa: CASSKGLAGDGVRETQYF
d_call: TRBD2; clone_size: -; v_call: TRBV19; j_call: TRBJ2-7; cdr3_nt: TGTGCCAGTAGTATTTTGGGCGGGAGTAACTACGAGCAGTACTTC; cdr3_aa: CASSILGGSNYEQYF
d_call: -; clone_size: few; v_call: TRBV28; j_call: TRBJ2-1; cdr3_nt: TGTGCCAGCAGTTTGTTTTCGAGTAGACTCTCCTACAATGAGCAGTTCTTC; cdr3_aa: CASSLFSSRLSYNEQFF
d_call: TRBD1; clone_size: -; v_call: TRBV3-1/TRBV3-2; j_call: TRBJ2-1; cdr3_nt: TGTGCCAGCAGCCCTGACAGGGATTTGAATGAGCAGTTCTTC; cdr3_aa: CASSPDRDLNEQFF
d_call: -; clone_size: -; v_call: TRBV7-2; j_call: TRBJ1-2; cdr3_nt: TGTGCCAGCAGCCCCGGGGCGGGGGCGGGTGGCTACACCTTC; cdr3_aa: CASSPGAGAGGYTF
d_call: -; clone_size: -; v_call: TRBV3-1/TRBV3-2; j_call: TRBJ1-1; cdr3_nt: TGTGCCAGCAGCCAATACAGCTTCGAAGCTTTCTTT; cdr3_aa: CASSQYSFEAFF
d_call: -; clone_size: -; v_call: TRBV10-2; j_call: TRBJ1-1; cdr3_nt: TGCGCCAGCAGAGACAGGCTACCTGTAAGAGAAGCTTTCTTT; cdr3_aa: CASRDRLPVREAFF
d_call: TRBD2; clone_size: -; v_call: TRBV5-6; j_call: TRBJ2-7; cdr3_nt: TGTGCCAGCGGAACCCTCGGGGGGGGCGACGAGCAGTACTTC; cdr3_aa: CASGTLGGGDEQYF
d_call: TRBD2; clone_size: -; v_call: TRBV7-9; j_call: TRBJ2-2; cdr3_nt: TGTGCCAGCAGCCCAGGGGGTAGCGGGAGTGCCGGTACCGGGGAGCTGTTTTTT; cdr3_aa: CASSPGGSGSAGTGELFF
d_call: TRBD1; clone_size: -; v_call: TRBV5-4; j_call: TRBJ2-1; cdr3_nt: TGTGCCAGCAGCTTAAAGACAGGGAATGAGCAGTTCTTC; cdr3_aa: CASSLKTGNEQFF
d_call: -; clone_size: -; v_call: TRBV5-1; j_call: TRBJ1-6; cdr3_nt: TGCGCCAGCAGCTTGGAAGCGGTTCGCTATAATTCACCCCTCCACTTT; cdr3_aa: CASSLEAVRYNSPLHF
d_call: TRBD1; clone_size: -; v_call: TRBV23-1; j_call: TRBJ2-1; cdr3_nt: TGCGCCAAACCGGGACAGGGGGTGTACAATGAGCAGTTCTTC; cdr3_aa: CAKPGQGVYNEQFF
d_call: -; clone_size: -; v_call: TRBV3-1/TRBV3-2; j_call: TRBJ2-3; cdr3_nt: TGTGCCAGCAGCTCCCTTGCTGGCCGGAGAGATGGAGATACGCAGTATTTT; cdr3_aa: CASSSLAGRRDGDTQYF
d_call: -; clone_size: -; v_call: TRBV7-3; j_call: TRBJ1-2; cdr3_nt: TGTGCCAGCAGCCCTGGGGGGGCTTCCTATGGCTACACCTTC; cdr3_aa: CASSPGGASYGYTF
d_call: -; clone_size: -; v_call: TRBV11-2; j_call: TRBJ1-2; cdr3_nt: TGTGCCAGCAGCTTATCCCAGGGATCTAACTATGGCTACACCTTC; cdr3_aa: CASSLSQGSNYGYTF
d_call: -; clone_size: few; v_call: TRBV10-3; j_call: TRBJ2-2; cdr3_nt: TGTGCCATCAGTGAGGGAGTGAACACCGGGGAGCTGTTTTTT; cdr3_aa: CAISEGVNTGELFF
d_call: TRBD1; clone_size: -; v_call: TRBV27; j_call: TRBJ2-7; cdr3_nt: TGTGCCAGCACCCCCGGGACAGGGGGCTCCGAGCAGTACTTC; cdr3_aa: CASTPGTGGSEQYF
d_call: TRBD1; clone_size: -; v_call: TRBV6-6; j_call: TRBJ2-7; cdr3_nt: TGTGCCAGCACACCCCGGGACAGGAGTTACGAGCAGTACTTC; cdr3_aa: CASTPRDRSYEQYF
d_call: -; clone_size: few; v_call: TRBV27; j_call: TRBJ1-3; cdr3_nt: TGTGCCAGCAGAGACACGGGGAGAAACACCATATATTTT; cdr3_aa: CASRDTGRNTIYF
d_call: TRBD1; clone_size: -; v_call: TRBV7-9; j_call: TRBJ2-5; cdr3_nt: TGTGCCAGCAGCCCTATTACAGGGGGCAGCGAGACCCAGTACTTC; cdr3_aa: CASSPITGGSETQYF
d_call: TRBD2; clone_size: -; v_call: TRBV4-1; j_call: TRBJ2-2; cdr3_nt: TGCGCCACCAAAAGCGGGAGAGTAAGGGACACCGGGGAGCTGTTTTTT; cdr3_aa: CATKSGRVRDTGELFF
d_call: TRBD1; clone_size: -; v_call: TRBV9; j_call: TRBJ2-1; cdr3_nt: TGTGCCAGCAGCGTAGCGGACAGGGTTAACAATGAGCAGTTCTTC; cdr3_aa: CASSVADRVNNEQFF
d_call: TRBD2; clone_size: -; v_call: TRBV9; j_call: TRBJ2-1; cdr3_nt: TGTGCCAGCAGTATAACTAGCGGGGTTATTAACAATGAGCAGTTCTTC; cdr3_aa: CASSITSGVINNEQFF
d_call: -; clone_size: -; v_call: TRBV9; j_call: TRBJ2-7; cdr3_nt: TGTGCCAGCAGCACTAGTGTGGAAGACGAGCAGTACTTC; cdr3_aa: CASSTSVEDEQYF
d_call: -; clone_size: -; v_call: TRBV18; j_call: TRBJ1-1; cdr3_nt: TGTGCCAGCAGGGGCGGCTATGACACTGAAGCTTTCTTT; cdr3_aa: CASRGGYDTEAFF
d_call: TRBD1; clone_size: -; v_call: TRBV29-1; j_call: TRBJ1-1; cdr3_nt: TGCAGCGCCCCTGCAGGAGGGGGACAGGGATCTGAAGCTTTCTTT; cdr3_aa: CSAPAGGGQGSEAFF
d_call: -; clone_size: -; v_call: TRBV19; j_call: TRBJ2-1; cdr3_nt: TGTGCCAGTAGCATTAGCGGTGGGAGATACAATGAGCAGTTCTTC; cdr3_aa: CASSISGGRYNEQFF
d_call: -; clone_size: -; v_call: TRBV27; j_call: TRBJ2-5; cdr3_nt: TGTGCCAGCAGTCCACAACCGGGGGTACAGGAGACCCAGTACTTC; cdr3_aa: CASSPQPGVQETQYF
d_call: TRBD2; clone_size: -; v_call: TRBV5-1; j_call: TRBJ2-5; cdr3_nt: TGCGCCAGCAGCTTGGGCGGCGGGAGGTACCAAGAGACCCAGTACTTC; cdr3_aa: CASSLGGGRYQETQYF
d_call: TRBD1; clone_size: few; v_call: TRBV7-3; j_call: TRBJ2-6; cdr3_nt: TGTGCCAGCAGCTTAAGGCCCATCCGGGACAGGCCTAGCTCTGGGGCCAACGTCCTGACTTTC; cdr3_aa: CASSLRPIRDRPSSGANVLTF
d_call: -; clone_size: -; v_call: TRBV5-6; j_call: TRBJ1-6; cdr3_nt: TGTGCCAGCAGATCAAATAATTCACCCCTCCACTTT; cdr3_aa: CASRSNNSPLHF
d_call: -; clone_size: -; v_call: TRBV11-2; j_call: TRBJ1-3; cdr3_nt: TGTGCCAGCAGCTTAGCGGGGGAAGCTGGAAACACCATATATTTT; cdr3_aa: CASSLAGEAGNTIYF
d_call: -; clone_size: -; v_call: TRBV19; j_call: TRBJ2-7; cdr3_nt: TGTGCCAGTAAGGACTCTCGGTCCTTGGAGCAGTACTTC; cdr3_aa: CASKDSRSLEQYF
d_call: TRBD2; clone_size: -; v_call: TRBV7-3; j_call: TRBJ2-7; cdr3_nt: TGTGCCAGCAGCCCGTACCCAGGAGCGGGAGACGACGAGCAGTACTTC; cdr3_aa: CASSPYPGAGDDEQYF
d_call: TRBD2; clone_size: -; v_call: TRBV19; j_call: TRBJ2-5; cdr3_nt: TGTGCCACCTCGGGACTAGCCCCAGAGACCCAGTACTTC; cdr3_aa: CATSGLAPETQYF
d_call: -; clone_size: few; v_call: TRBV11-2; j_call: TRBJ2-5; cdr3_nt: TGTGCCAGCAGGGTAGCGGGACAGCCCAAAGAGACCCAGTACTTC; cdr3_aa: CASRVAGQPKETQYF
d_call: -; clone_size: -; v_call: TRBV5-4; j_call: TRBJ2-3; cdr3_nt: TGTGCCAGCAGCTTTGACAGCCGCCGGGCAGATACGCAGTATTTT; cdr3_aa: CASSFDSRRADTQYF